This TCR beta chain derives from a study of identical twins. V gave up 2 bases and J gave up 7 bases, with 6 bases separating them. Germline V CDR1 and CDR2: MDHEN, SYDVKM. The CDR3 contains 12 residues. TCRdb used MiXCR to reprocess the 5' RACE reads, holding one entry per CDR3 protein. The sample lists about 500,000 distinct CDR3 sequences, 14% occurring once. The same data also contributed to another study, on yellow fever vaccine responses in identical twins.

Input material: CD4+ T cells sorted from blood. The rearrangement links TRBV28 to TRBJ1-5; the D is unclear. This sequence originates from a woman in her late teens or twenties in good health. CDR3 coding DNA: TGTGCCAGCAGTTTAGTCCCGCAGCCCCAGCATTTT. Amino acid sequence: CASSLVPQPQHF.